This T cell receptor beta chain comes out of a study of blood T cells in healthy people across ages. For the study at large: The template switching approach captured approximately one barcoded beta molecule for every two T cells.

J was trimmed by 9 bases and V by 11 bases; bases with no gene match: 13. Germline-derived CDR1 and CDR2 are LGHDT and YNNKEL (reference sequence). CDR3 length: 14 residues. Primers used in a second PCR of roughly 7 to 11 cycles were a sample-barcoded 5' primer and a J-beta primer mix. A template-switch adaptor with 12 random nucleotides tagged each cDNA molecule. TCRdb reprocessed the 5' RACE reads with MiXCR, giving one entry per CDR3 protein. This repertoire shows over 950,000 distinct CDR3 sequences, roughly 51% found once; its top ten account for about a fifth. Material for sequencing was blood. This rearrangement joins TRBV3-1 to TRBJ2-1, with 10 nucleotides matching TRBD2. This sequence was found in a woman aged 60-75 years in good health. CDR3 sequence (DNA): TGTGCCGTAGGGGGGTTAGCGGGAGGTGTTGAGCAGTTCTTC. Translating gives CAVGGLAGGVEQFF.